The source of this T cell receptor beta chain is a study of blood T cell repertoires in COVID-19. In the study overall: The samples span acute and convalescent COVID-19 from the United States, Italy and Spain. Sources were T cells, B-cell-depleted T cells, or PBMCs; the material itself was cDNA or gDNA.

Under the authors' procedure: Researchers report that nucleated cell counts were estimated from reference gene primer amplification. This table comes from immunoSEQ multiplex PCR, and its TCRdb copy is limited to in-frame clones, with some not included. V, J and clone size are taken as reported in that table, and D and trimming were inferred from the DNA itself. The profile shows almost 50,000 clones, roughly 90% of them singletons. The V end lost 1 base, the J end lost 6 bases, and 13 bases lay between the germline ends. The length of the CDR3 is 14 residues. Germline CDR1 and CDR2: LGHDT and YNNKEL (reference sequence).

J is TRBJ2-7 and V is TRBV3-1 (or the pseudogene TRBV3-2); maybe TRBD1 (6 bases). Sequencing was performed on peripheral blood. This sequence was found in a human donor in a cohort sampled during active COVID-19. This CDR3 is CASSQGSGALEQYF. The CDR3 coding sequence is TGTGCCAGCAGCCAAGGGTCAGGGGCTCTCGAGCAGTACTTC.